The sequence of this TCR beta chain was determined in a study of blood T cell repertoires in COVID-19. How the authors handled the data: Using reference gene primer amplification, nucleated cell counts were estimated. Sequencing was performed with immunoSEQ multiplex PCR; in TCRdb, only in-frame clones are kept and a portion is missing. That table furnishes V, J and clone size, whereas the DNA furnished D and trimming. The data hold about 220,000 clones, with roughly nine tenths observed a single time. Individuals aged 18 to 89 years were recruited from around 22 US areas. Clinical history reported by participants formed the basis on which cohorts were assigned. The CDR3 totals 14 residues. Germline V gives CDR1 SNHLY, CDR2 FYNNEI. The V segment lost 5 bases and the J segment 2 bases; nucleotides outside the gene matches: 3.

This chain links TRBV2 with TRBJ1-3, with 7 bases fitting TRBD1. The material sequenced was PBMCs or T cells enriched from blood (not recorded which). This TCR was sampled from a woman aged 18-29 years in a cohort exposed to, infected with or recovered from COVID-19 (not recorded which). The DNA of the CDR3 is TGTGCCAGCAGTTACCAGGGGGCTGGAAACACCATATATTTT. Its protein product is CASSYQGAGNTIYF.